A single sample gave rise to the 15 T cell receptor beta chains below, sequenced in a study of Graves' ophthalmopathy and Graves' hyperthyroidism. RNA transcripts served as template for amplifying TCR beta CDR3 sequences. Second-round multiplex PCR came after first-round RT-PCR with HTBI primers. TCRdb re-derived calls from the multiplex PCR reads in MiXCR, one entry per CDR3 protein. The profile covers 400,000 or so distinct CDR3 sequences, with roughly 15% appearing a single time and approximately 7% taken by the ten largest. Source material: peripheral blood. The receptor source for this set is a woman aged 18 to 35 with stable Graves' hyperthyroidism.

The rearrangement uses TRBV5-1 and TRBJ1-2; no reliable D call. The CDR3 contains 14 residues. Trimming took 4 bases from V and 2 from J, leaving 12 bases between them. CDR1 is SGHRS and CDR2 is YFSETQ in the germline V gene. The CDR3 sequence: CASSVALGNYGYTF. The CDR3 DNA reads as TGCGCCAGCAGCGTGGCCTTGGGGAACTATGGCTACACCTTC.

On this clonotype itself: This may stem from a read error, because a much larger clone lies one nucleotide away. The rearrangement links TRBV15 to TRBJ1-1, with TRBD1 as a possible D gene (5 bases). CDR3 length equals 14 residues. Germline V gene data show CDR1 as LNHNV and CDR2 as YYDKDF (reference sequence). Here the CDR3 reads CATSRGQRSTEACF. The CDR3 DNA is TGTGCCACCAGCAGAGGACAGCGGAGCACTGAAGCTTGCTTT.

This clonotype was seen many times. The genes are TRBV7-2 and TRBJ2-7, with 8 bases identical to TRBD2. Germline V gene sequence: CDR1 SGHTA, CDR2 FQGNSA. This CDR3 is built from 16 residues. J was trimmed by 7 bases and V by 1 base; bases with no gene match: 12. CDR3 sequence (DNA): TGTGCCAGCAGCTTAGTCGGTGGCAGCTCGGGGGGGGAGCAGTACTTC. As protein: CASSLVGGSSGGEQYF.

This clonotype was counted at least ten times. The CDR3 here is CASSEEGTKIAGELFF. The CDR3, as DNA: TGTGCCAGCAGTGAAGAGGGGACCAAAATCGCCGGGGAGCTGTTTTTT. The gene calls are TRBV2 and TRBJ2-2; D is perhaps TRBD1 or TRBD2 (5 bases each). The length of the CDR3 is 16 residues. Germline loops: CDR1 SNHLY, CDR2 FYNNEI. Trimming removed 1 base at V and 6 bases at J, with 15 bases between.

This clonotype was recorded many times. The J gene is TRBJ1-2, the V gene TRBV29-1; D ambiguous. CDR1 is SQVTM, CDR2 ANQGSEA, per germline. Trimming stripped 4 bases from V and 6 bases from J, with 9 bases between. CDR3 size: 11 residues. CDR3 bases: TGCAGCGTTGGAAGGGTGGATGGCTACACCTTC. This codes for CSVGRVDGYTF.

This clonotype was observed at least ten times. This chain uses TRBV11-3 with TRBJ2-4, with D possibly being TRBD1 or TRBD2 (7 bases each). Per germline, CDR1 SGHNT and CDR2 YENEEA. CDR3 length: 14 residues. The germline V and J ends were trimmed by 1 base and 8 bases, with 12 bases remaining between them. The CDR3 here is CASSLGGGGDIQYF. CDR3 bases: TGTGCCAGCAGCTTAGGGGGAGGGGGCGACATTCAGTACTTC. Looking up the rest from reference TRBV11-3 and TRBJ2-4 gives the full variable domain: EAGVVQSPRYKIIEKKQPVAFWCNPISGHNTLYWYLQNLGQGPELLIRYENEEAVDDSQLPKDRFSAERLKGVDSTLKIQPAELGDSAVYLCASSLGGGGDIQYFGAGTRLSVL.

This clonotype was counted ten times or more. The V call is TRBV5-1, the J call TRBJ1-1; D is unresolved. Deletions cut 0 bases from V and 0 bases from J, with 12 bases between. This CDR3 has 16 amino acids. The germline V gene encodes CDR1 SGHRS and CDR2 YFSETQ. In nucleotides, the CDR3 is TGCGCCAGCAGCTTGGCGGGTGGACGGATGAACACTGAAGCTTTCTTT. It is translated as CASSLAGGRMNTEAFF.

This clonotype was seen more than once but under ten times. The chain joins TRBV29-1 to TRBJ1-2; tentatively, D is TRBD1 (6 bases). Per germline, CDR1 SQVTM and CDR2 ANQGSEA. CDR3 length: 10 residues. The ends were cut back, 8 bases at V and 7 bases at J, with 11 bases in the middle. CDR3 region: CSLGGSGYTF. In DNA, the CDR3 is TGCAGCCTCGGGGGCTCTGGCTACACCTTC.

This clonotype was recorded at least ten times. The chain has TRBV7-9 and TRBJ1-1; D gene unclear. The CDR3 has 13 residues. The ends were cut back, 1 base at V and 6 bases at J, with 9 bases in the middle. Germline V gene sequence: CDR1 SEHNR, CDR2 FQNEAQ (reference sequence). Here the CDR3 reads CASSLDVRPEAFF. CDR3 nucleotide sequence: TGTGCCAGCAGCTTAGACGTGCGGCCTGAAGCTTTCTTT. The full variable domain, its missing parts supplied by reference TRBV7-9 and TRBJ1-1, is DTGVSQNPRHKITKRGQNVTFRCDPISEHNRLYWYRQTLGQGPEFLTYFQNEAQLEKSRLLSDRFSAERPKGSFSTLEIQRTEQGDSAMYLCASSLDVRPEAFFGQGTRLTVV.

This clonotype was observed many times. J is TRBJ2-2 and V is TRBV5-8; the match to TRBD1 covers 8 bases. The CDR3 length is 15 residues. V shed 3 bases, J shed 6 bases, and the junction held 7 bases outside the gene matches. CDR1 and CDR2 (germline): SGHTS, YDEGEE. The CDR3 sequence is CASSSRQGRAGELFF. CDR3 nucleotides: TGTGCCAGCAGCTCTCGACAGGGGCGAGCCGGGGAGCTGTTTTTT.

The rearrangement uses TRBV5-6 and TRBJ2-4, with no clear D. This CDR3 is 16 amino acids long. Germline CDR1 and CDR2: SGHDT and YYEEEE. Trimming pared 0 bases from V and 0 bases from J, leaving 10 bases between. The CDR3 DNA reads as TGTGCCAGCAGCTTGGGCAGTCTTCTAGCCAAAAACATTCAGTACTTC. Amino acid sequence: CASSLGSLLAKNIQYF.

This clonotype was observed at least ten times. This sequence joins TRBV7-2 and TRBJ1-3, with 7 bases aligning to TRBD1. J lost 2 bases, V lost 9 bases, and 10 bases had no gene match. The CDR3 has 15 amino acids. The germline V gene has CDR1 SGHTA and CDR2 FQGNSA. CDR3 sequence: CASNILGGPGNTIYF. The DNA for the CDR3 is TGTGCCAGTAACATACTAGGGGGCCCTGGAAACACCATATATTTT.

The chain has TRBV7-9 and TRBJ1-1, with a tentative D call TRBD1 (5 bases). CDR1 is SEHNR, CDR2 FQNEAQ, per germline (reference sequence). Trimming took 3 bases from V and 1 from J, leaving 9 bases between them. The CDR3 is 14 residues long. The CDR3 loop is CASSLGVTNTEAFF. In DNA, the CDR3 is TGTGCCAGCAGCTTGGGGGTGACGAACACTGAAGCTTTCTTT.

In its sample, this clonotype was seen a few times. This may stem from a read error, because a much larger clone lies one nucleotide away. The chain carries TRBV2 and TRBJ1-2, with D possibly TRBD1 on 5 matching bases. V lost 2 bases and J lost 4, with 17 bases in between. CDR1 SNHLY and CDR2 FYNNEI come from the germline V gene. There are 16 residues in the CDR3. This CDR3 reads CASSERFSGALYGYTF. The CDR3 coding sequence is TGTGCCAGCAGTGAAAGGTTTTCCGGGGCCCTCTATGGCTACACCTTC.

The J gene is TRBJ1-2, the V gene TRBV6-1; D is perhaps TRBD1 (6 bases). The CDR3 covers 16 residues. The germline V and J ends were trimmed by 8 bases and 5 bases, with 24 bases remaining between them. Germline CDR1 and CDR2: MNHNS and SASEGT. CDR3 nucleotides: TGTGCCAGCCGCCGAAGGACAGTCGAGTGGGGTTATGGCTACACCTTC. Encoded protein: CASRRRTVEWGYGYTF.